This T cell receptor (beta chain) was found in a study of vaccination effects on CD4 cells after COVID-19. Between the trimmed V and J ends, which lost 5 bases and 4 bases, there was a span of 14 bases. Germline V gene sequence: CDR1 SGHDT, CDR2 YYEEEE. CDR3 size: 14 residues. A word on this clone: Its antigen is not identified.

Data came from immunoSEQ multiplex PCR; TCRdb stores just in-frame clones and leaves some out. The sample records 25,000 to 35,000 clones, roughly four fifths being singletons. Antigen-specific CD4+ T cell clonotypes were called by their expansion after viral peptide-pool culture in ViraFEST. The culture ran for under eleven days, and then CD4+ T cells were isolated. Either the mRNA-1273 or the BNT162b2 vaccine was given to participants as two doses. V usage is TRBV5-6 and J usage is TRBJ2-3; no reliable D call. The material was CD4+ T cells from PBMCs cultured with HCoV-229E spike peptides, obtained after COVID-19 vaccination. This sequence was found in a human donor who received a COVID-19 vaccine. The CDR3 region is CASRPQFGSDTQYF. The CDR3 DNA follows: TGTGCCAGCAGACCCCAATTTGGTTCAGATACGCAGTATTTT.